This is a list of T cell receptor beta chains from one sample in a study of human T cells and chemical hapten exposure. TCRdb re-called the RACE reads through MiXCR, storing one row per CDR3 protein. Here the sample spans about 130,000 distinct CDR3 sequences, roughly 9.5% being singletons. The sample consisted of whole blood. The receptors derive from a male donor in good health. Some clones in this sample may be carry-over from other donors' samples. Both conserved end residues are part of each CDR3. The D gene is left open where the match is weak. Only some rows state a clone size, as once, few, many or a class for expanded clones.

few,TRBV7-9,TRBJ2-3,.,CASKNGGDTQYF,TGTGCCAGCAAAAATGGAGGGGATACGCAGTATTTT
.,TRBV5-1,TRBJ2-5,TRBD2,CASSYGTSGTETQYF,TGCGCCAGCAGCTACGGGACTAGCGGGACGGAGACCCAGTACTTC
many,TRBV12-3/TRBV12-4,TRBJ1-2,.,CASSSGKGYGYTF,TGTGCCAGCAGCTCAGGGAAAGGCTATGGCTACACCTTC
.,TRBV18,TRBJ2-3,.,CASSRNDQGSVLDTQYF,TGTGCCAGCTCACGAAATGACCAGGGCAGTGTTTTGGATACGCAGTATTTT
.,TRBV7-3,TRBJ2-3,.,CASSLTGTPTDTQYF,TGTGCCAGCAGCCTCACAGGGACCCCGACAGATACGCAGTATTTT
many,TRBV4-3,TRBJ1-4,TRBD1,CASSQDRTGMSEKLFF,TGCGCCAGCAGCCAAGATAGGACAGGCATGTCTGAAAAACTGTTTTTT
few,TRBV20-1,TRBJ2-7,.,CSASLGTAYEQYF,TGCAGTGCTTCCCTTGGGACGGCCTACGAGCAGTACTTC
few,TRBV20-1,TRBJ2-5,.,CSASPTGAGQETQYF,TGCAGTGCTTCACCTACCGGGGCAGGCCAAGAGACCCAGTACTTC
few,TRBV6-6,TRBJ2-3,.,CASSYGQTDTQYF,TGTGCCAGCAGCTACGGACAGACAGATACGCAGTATTTT
few,TRBV14,TRBJ1-6,.,CASSPRLDSPLHF,TGTGCCAGCAGCCCCCGGCTGGATTCACCCCTCCACTTT
many,TRBV6-5,TRBJ2-7,.,CASSYSRGSSYEQYF,TGTGCCAGCAGTTACTCGAGAGGGTCATCCTACGAGCAGTACTTC
few,TRBV27,TRBJ2-3,.,CASSLFRDTDTQYF,TGTGCCAGCAGTTTATTCAGGGACACAGATACGCAGTATTTT
.,TRBV11-2,TRBJ2-1,TRBD2,CASSPAGGSYNEQFF,TGTGCCAGCAGCCCAGCGGGAGGCTCCTACAATGAGCAGTTCTTC
many,TRBV20-1,TRBJ2-2,TRBD2,CSARTSGNTGELFF,TGCAGTGCTAGGACTAGCGGGAACACCGGGGAGCTGTTTTTT
many,TRBV7-9,TRBJ2-7,.,CASSKDSYEQYF,TGTGCCAGCAGCAAAGACAGTTACGAGCAGTACTTC
many,TRBV7-9,TRBJ1-1,TRBD1,CASTNRGENTEAFF,TGTGCCAGCACCAACAGGGGCGAGAACACTGAAGCTTTCTTT
many,TRBV5-1,TRBJ1-4,.,CASSPARTTNEKLFF,TGCGCCAGCAGCCCAGCTAGAACAACTAATGAAAAACTGTTTTTT